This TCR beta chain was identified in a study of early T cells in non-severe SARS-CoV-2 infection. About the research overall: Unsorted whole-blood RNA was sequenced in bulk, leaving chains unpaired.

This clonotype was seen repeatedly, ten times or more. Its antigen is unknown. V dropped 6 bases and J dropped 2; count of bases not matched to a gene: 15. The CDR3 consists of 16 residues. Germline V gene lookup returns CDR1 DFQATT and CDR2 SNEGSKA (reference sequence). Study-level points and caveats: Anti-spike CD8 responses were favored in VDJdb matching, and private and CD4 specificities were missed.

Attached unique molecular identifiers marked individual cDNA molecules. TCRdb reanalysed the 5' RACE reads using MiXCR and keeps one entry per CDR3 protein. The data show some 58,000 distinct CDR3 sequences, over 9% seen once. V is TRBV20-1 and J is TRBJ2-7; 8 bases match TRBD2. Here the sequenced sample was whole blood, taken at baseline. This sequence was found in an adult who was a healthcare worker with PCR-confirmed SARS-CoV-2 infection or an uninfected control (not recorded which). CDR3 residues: CSAHPIERGLTYEQYF. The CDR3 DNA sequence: TGCAGTGCCCATCCGATCGAGCGGGGGCTTACCTACGAGCAGTACTTC.